The rows below give T cell receptor beta chains drawn from one sample of a study of blood T cell repertoires in COVID-19. TCRdb's copy holds only in-frame clones and misses some; the assay was immunoSEQ multiplex PCR. The table lists under 250,000 clones, around 85% of them singletons. The sample comprised PBMCs or T cells enriched from blood (not recorded which). Receptors originate from a woman aged 45-60 years with acute COVID-19. Each CDR3 is given with its conserved first and last residue. Fields, in order: J gene, D gene, clone size, V gene, CDR3 protein, CDR3 DNA. The D gene is left open where the match is weak. Expanded clones get a size class; other rows say once, few or many, or leave the size out.

TRBJ2-2 TRBD1 . TRBV6-5 CASSYAGGRTGELFF TGTGCCAGCAGTTATGCAGGGGGAAGGACCGGGGAGCTGTTTTTT
TRBJ1-1 . . TRBV14 CASSQDFYKGYTEAFF TGTGCCAGCAGCCAAGATTTTTACAAGGGGTACACTGAAGCTTTCTTT
TRBJ1-1 . once TRBV2 CASSGQVGTEAFF TGTGCCAGCAGTGGACAGGTGGGCACTGAAGCTTTCTTT
TRBJ2-5 TRBD1 . TRBV3-1/TRBV3-2 CASSQPGTGGRETQYF TGTGCCAGCAGCCAACCCGGGACAGGGGGCCGAGAGACCCAGTACTTC
TRBJ1-6 TRBD1 . TRBV5-1 CASTPGTGLNSPLHF TGCGCCAGCACCCCCGGGACAGGCCTTAATTCACCCCTCCACTTT
TRBJ2-1 . . TRBV7-2 CASSLELAYEQFF TGTGCCAGCAGCTTAGAACTTGCGTATGAGCAGTTCTTC
TRBJ1-3 . . TRBV10-1 CASSESLIGSGNTIYF TGCGCCAGCAGTGAATCCTTAATCGGCTCTGGAAACACCATATATTTT
TRBJ1-2 . . TRBV29-1 CSVEVDSSLNTF TGCAGCGTTGAAGTGGACAGCTCTCTTAATACCTTC
TRBJ1-4 TRBD1 . TRBV19 CASSLGQGSNEKLFF TGTGCCAGTAGTCTCGGACAGGGGAGCAATGAAAAACTGTTTTTT
TRBJ1-5 TRBD1 . TRBV6-6 CASSGAGGAGQPQHF TGTGCCAGCAGTGGGGCAGGGGGCGCAGGGCAGCCCCAGCATTTT
TRBJ1-2 . . TRBV6-6 CASNPYRSFYGYTF TGTGCCAGTAATCCATACAGGTCTTTCTATGGCTACACCTTC
TRBJ2-1 . few TRBV5-1 CASSSARDNEQFF TGCGCCAGCAGCTCGGCTAGAGACAATGAGCAGTTCTTC
TRBJ1-3 . . TRBV25-1 CASSESRTIYF TGTGCCAGCAGTGAATCTAGGACCATATATTTT
TRBJ2-1 TRBD2 . TRBV27 CATLDRGGAWNEQFF TGTGCCACCCTTGACCGCGGGGGGGCCTGGAATGAGCAGTTCTTC
TRBJ1-1 TRBD1 once TRBV5-1 CASSLAQGATEAFF TGCGCCAGCAGCTTGGCACAGGGGGCCACTGAAGCTTTCTTT
TRBJ2-3 . . TRBV7-9 CASSLVGGADTQYF TGTGCCAGCAGCTTAGTCGGGGGTGCAGATACGCAGTATTTT
TRBJ1-4 TRBD1 few TRBV19 CASSYTRGRGNEKLFF TGTGCCAGTAGCTATACGAGGGGGCGAGGTAATGAAAAACTGTTTTTT
TRBJ1-2 TRBD1 . TRBV5-4 CASSLLRDRSYGYTF TGTGCCAGCAGCCTCCTCCGGGACAGGAGCTATGGCTACACCTTC
TRBJ2-1 TRBD1 . TRBV7-2 CASSLGTGPYNEQFF TGTGCCAGCAGCTTGGGGACAGGGCCTTACAATGAGCAGTTCTTC
TRBJ2-3 . . TRBV5-6 CASSLGISTDTQYF TGTGCCAGCAGCTTGGGAATTAGTACAGATACGCAGTATTTT
TRBJ2-7 TRBD1 . TRBV7-9 CASSSLGTAYEQYF TGTGCCAGCAGCTCACTCGGGACAGCCTACGAGCAGTACTTC
TRBJ1-2 TRBD1 . TRBV7-2 CASSLNQGAPGYTF TGTGCCAGCAGCTTAAATCAGGGGGCGCCGGGCTACACCTTC
TRBJ1-2 TRBD1 . TRBV3-1/TRBV3-2 CASSQAGTGYGYTF TGTGCCAGCAGCCAAGCCGGGACAGGGTATGGCTACACCTTC
TRBJ2-1 TRBD1 . TRBV13 CASSPPGTGGYEQFF TGTGCCAGCAGCCCCCCCGGGACAGGGGGCTATGAGCAGTTCTTC
TRBJ1-3 . . TRBV3-1/TRBV3-2 CASSQDSTASGNTIYF TGTGCCAGCAGCCAAGATAGTACAGCCTCTGGAAACACCATATATTTT
TRBJ1-6 TRBD1 . TRBV7-2 CASSSDRGVGSPLHF TGTGCCAGCAGCTCCGACAGGGGGGTTGGATCACCCCTCCACTTT
TRBJ2-7 . . TRBV23-1 CASSQTPHKSYRERHEQYF TGCGCCAGCAGTCAAACTCCCCATAAGTCCTACAGGGAGAGGCACGAGCAGTACTTC
TRBJ2-7 TRBD2 few TRBV30 CAWISGGPSYEQYF TGTGCCTGGATTAGCGGGGGACCTTCCTACGAGCAGTACTTC